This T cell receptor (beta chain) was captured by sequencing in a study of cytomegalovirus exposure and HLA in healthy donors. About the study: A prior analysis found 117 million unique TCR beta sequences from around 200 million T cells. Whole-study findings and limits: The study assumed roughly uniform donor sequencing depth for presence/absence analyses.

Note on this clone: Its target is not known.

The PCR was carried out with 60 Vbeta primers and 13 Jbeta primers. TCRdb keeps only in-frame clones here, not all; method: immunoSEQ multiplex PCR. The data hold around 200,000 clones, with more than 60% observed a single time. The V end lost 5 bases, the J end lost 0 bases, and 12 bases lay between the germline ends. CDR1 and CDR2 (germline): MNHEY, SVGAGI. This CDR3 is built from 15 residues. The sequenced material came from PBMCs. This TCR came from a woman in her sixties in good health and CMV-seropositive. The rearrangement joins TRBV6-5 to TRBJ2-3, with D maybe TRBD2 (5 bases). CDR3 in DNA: TGTGCCAGCAGTCCGCGGAGGACTAGCACAGATACGCAGTATTTT. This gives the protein CASSPRRTSTDTQYF.